Included here is one TCR beta chain sequence, with context. With 60 Vbeta and 13 Jbeta primers, the PCR was carried out. The method was immunoSEQ multiplex PCR; TCRdb's version includes in-frame clones alone and lacks a portion of them. The sample shows 150,000 to 200,000 clones, less than 80% of them seen only once. This record belongs to a study of cytomegalovirus exposure and HLA in healthy donors. V lost 4 bases, J lost 2 bases, and 5 bases stayed unmatched. CDR1 is SGHNT and CDR2 is YYREEE in the germline V gene (reference sequence). This CDR3 region has 15 residues. The source material was PBMCs. The TCR originated in a woman in her 40s in good health and CMV-seronegative. The rearrangement joins TRBV5-4 to TRBJ2-5; 10 bases map to TRBD2. This CDR3 is CASSKGLALQETQYF. In DNA form, the CDR3 reads TGTGCCAGCAGCAAGGGACTAGCGCTACAAGAGACCCAGTACTTC.